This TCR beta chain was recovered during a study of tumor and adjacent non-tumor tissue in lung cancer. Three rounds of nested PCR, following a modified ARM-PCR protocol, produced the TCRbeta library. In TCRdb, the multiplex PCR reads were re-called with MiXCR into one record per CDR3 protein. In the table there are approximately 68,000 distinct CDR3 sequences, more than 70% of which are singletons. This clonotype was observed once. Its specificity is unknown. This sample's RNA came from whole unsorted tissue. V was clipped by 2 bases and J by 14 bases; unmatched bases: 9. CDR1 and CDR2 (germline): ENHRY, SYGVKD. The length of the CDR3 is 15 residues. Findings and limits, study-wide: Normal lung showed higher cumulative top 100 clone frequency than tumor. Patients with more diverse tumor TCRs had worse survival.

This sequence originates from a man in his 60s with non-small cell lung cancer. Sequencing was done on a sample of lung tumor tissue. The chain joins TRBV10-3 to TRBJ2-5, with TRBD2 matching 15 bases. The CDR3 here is CAISEPGTSGRTIYF. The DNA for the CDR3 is TGTGCCATCAGTGAGCCGGGGACTAGCGGGAGGACCATTTACTTC.